This TCR beta chain was profiled in a study of metastatic and nonmetastatic thyroid tumors. Study-level points and caveats: Reported TCR beta diversity, measured in blood and tumor, was significantly higher for malignant thyroid tumors than for benign nodules.

Each patient came to thyroid surgery without any prior treatment (of any kind). This clone was seen at least ten times. Antigen specificity is unknown. MiXCR re-clonotyped the PCR reads for TCRdb. In the table there are some 38,000 clones, 15% to 20% of which are singletons. The sample was blood. The receptor was derived from a female donor with papillary thyroid cancer or a benign thyroid nodule (not recorded which). Some clones in this sample may be carry-over from other donors' samples.

In DNA form, the CDR3 reads TGCGCCAGCAGCCAAGGCTCTTGGGGCGAGCAGTACTTC. This gives the protein CASSQGSWGEQYF. The chain carries TRBV4-1 and TRBJ2-7; D is unresolved. The ends were cut back, 1 base at V and 6 bases at J, with 10 bases in the middle. Germline-derived CDR1 and CDR2 are MGHRA and YSYEKL. The CDR3 sequence is 13 residues long.